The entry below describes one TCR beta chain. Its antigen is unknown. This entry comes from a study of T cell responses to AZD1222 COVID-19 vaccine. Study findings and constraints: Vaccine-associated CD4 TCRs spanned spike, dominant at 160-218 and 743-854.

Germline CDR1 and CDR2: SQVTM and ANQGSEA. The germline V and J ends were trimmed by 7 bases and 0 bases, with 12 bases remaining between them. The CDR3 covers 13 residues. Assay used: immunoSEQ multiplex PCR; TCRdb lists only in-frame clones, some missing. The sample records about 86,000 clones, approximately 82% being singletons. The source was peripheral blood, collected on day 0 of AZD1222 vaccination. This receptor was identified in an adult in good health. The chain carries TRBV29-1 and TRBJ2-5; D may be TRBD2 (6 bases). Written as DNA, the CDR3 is TGCAGCGCCGCCGCTAGCGACCAAGAGACCCAGTACTTC. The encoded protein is CSAAASDQETQYF.